The TCR beta chain under discussion was sequenced for a study of technical replicates of blood from a few donors. The CDR3 loop spans 14 amino acids. V lost 0 bases, J lost 2 bases, and 9 bases lay in between. Germline CDR1 and CDR2: SGHNT and YYREEE (reference sequence). Profiled with immunoSEQ multiplex PCR; TCRdb holds only in-frame clones, not every one. The table lists around 70,000 clones, 95% of them singletons. The TCR originated in a human donor in good health. The V and J genes are TRBV5-4 and TRBJ2-7; tentatively, D is TRBD2 (5 bases). Sequencing was done on a sample of T cells isolated from PBMCs. As DNA, the CDR3 is TGTGCCAGCAGCTTGGGGACTGTAACCTACGAGCAGTACTTC. Translated: CASSLGTVTYEQYF.